These 27 T cell receptor beta chains share one sample of origin, sequenced in a study of cytomegalovirus exposure and HLA in healthy donors. PCR was performed using 60 Vbeta and 13 Jbeta primers. Produced via immunoSEQ multiplex PCR; TCRdb's table is partial and in-frame only. The table includes 85,000 to 100,000 clones, around 70% detected once. Sequenced material: PBMCs. Receptor source: a man aged 45-65 years in good health and CMV-seronegative.

This chain joins TRBV29-1 and TRBJ2-3; 9 positions agree with TRBD2. Germline V gives CDR1 SQVTM, CDR2 ANQGSEA. The CDR3 contains 15 residues. V shed 7 bases, J shed 0 bases, and the junction held 8 bases outside the gene matches. In DNA, the CDR3 is TGCAGCGCCCGGCGACTAGCGGCTAGCACAGATACGCAGTATTTT. Translating it yields CSARRLAASTDTQYF.

The V call is TRBV5-6, the J call TRBJ2-7, with 11 bases identical to TRBD1. The V gene's germline CDR1 is SGHDT and CDR2 YYEEEE. After removal of 1 base from V and 3 bases from J, the junction contained 6 bases not matched to a gene. The CDR3 extends over 16 amino acids. The CDR3 loop is CASSLYSGTGGYEQYF. CDR3 DNA sequence: TGTGCCAGCAGCTTGTATTCCGGGACAGGGGGCTACGAGCAGTACTTC.

The chain combines TRBV28 with TRBJ2-5, with a tentative D call TRBD2 (5 bases). Trimming shortened V by 5 bases and J by 0 bases, and 13 bases separated the two germline ends. From germline, CDR1 is MDHEN and CDR2 SYDVKM. CDR3 size: 15 residues. Here the CDR3 DNA reads TGTGCCAGCAGTCTGGACGGGGAGTACCAAGAGACCCAGTACTTC. This gives the protein CASSLDGEYQETQYF.

The chain recombines TRBV5-4 with TRBJ2-7, with 7 bases aligning to TRBD1. The germline CDR1 and CDR2 sequences are SGHNT and YYREEE (reference sequence). This CDR3 contains 15 residues. The V and J ends lost 4 bases and 3 bases, in that order; junction bases with no gene match: 10. CDR3 region: CASSTTGVDSYEQYF. In DNA, the CDR3 is TGTGCCAGCAGCACCACAGGGGTAGATAGCTACGAGCAGTACTTC.

The chain combines TRBV7-3 with TRBJ1-1; no reliable D call. Trimming removed 5 bases at V and 1 base at J, with 8 bases between. Germline values: CDR1 SGHTA, CDR2 FQGTGA. This CDR3 is built from 13 residues. The CDR3 nucleotides read TGTGCCAGCAGCCTCCGAGGGAACACTGAAGCTTTCTTT. The encoded protein is CASSLRGNTEAFF. Looking up the rest from reference TRBV7-3 and TRBJ1-1 gives the full variable domain: GAGVSQTPSNKVTEKGKYVELRCDPISGHTALYWYRQSLGQGPEFLIYFQGTGAADDSGLPNDRFFAVRPEGSVSTLKIQRTERGDSAVYLCASSLRGNTEAFFGQGTRLTVV.

CDR3 in amino acids: CASSPGLTSYEQYV. In nucleotides, the CDR3 is TGTGCCAGCAGCCCAGGGTTGACCTCCTACGAGCAGTACGTC. V usage is TRBV5-8 and J usage is TRBJ2-7; possible D gene TRBD1, 5 bases. The CDR3 is 14 amino acids. Trimming took 4 bases from V and 0 from J, leaving 11 bases between them. Per the germline V gene, CDR1 is SGHTS and CDR2 is YDEGEE.

This clone has a handful of counts. The V call is TRBV4-3, the J call TRBJ1-1; D gene uncertain. Germline V CDR1 and CDR2: LGHNA, YSLEER. Trimming took 0 bases from V and 3 from J, leaving 8 bases between them. This CDR3 contains 14 residues. The CDR3 is CASSQERSDTEAFF. CDR3 bases: TGCGCCAGCAGCCAAGAACGGAGTGACACTGAAGCTTTCTTT.

The rearrangement uses TRBV28 and TRBJ1-4; a possible D gene is TRBD1 (5 bases). Germline V lookup: CDR1 MDHEN, CDR2 SYDVKM. The V and J ends lost 8 bases and 4 bases respectively, with 8 bases between them. This CDR3 is 12 amino acids long. The CDR3: CASQGNNEKLFF. As DNA, the CDR3 is TGTGCCAGCCAGGGAAATAATGAAAAACTGTTTTTT.

The CDR3 DNA reads TGTGCCAGCAGCTTAGGTACAGGGTTGGAAGGGAAGTACTTC. Amino acids: CASSLGTGLEGKYF. The chain employs TRBV7-6 and TRBJ2-7; the D gene is possibly TRBD1 (6 bases). Germline CDR1 SGHVS, CDR2 FNYEAQ. The CDR3 contains 14 residues. The V and J ends lost 1 base and 11 bases respectively, with 18 bases between them.

J is TRBJ1-6 and V is TRBV5-6; no definite D call. The CDR3 sequence is 14 residues long. Between the trimmed V and J ends, which lost 4 bases and 4 bases, there was a span of 9 bases. CDR1 is SGHDT, CDR2 YYEEEE, per germline. CDR3 sequence (DNA): TGTGCCAGCAGCCTCGGGAATTATAATTCACCCCTCCACTTT. Amino acid sequence: CASSLGNYNSPLHF.

The rearrangement uses TRBV29-1 and TRBJ1-2; the match to TRBD1 covers 10 bases. The CDR3 extends over 12 amino acids. Germline CDR1 is SQVTM and CDR2 is ANQGSEA. After removal of 6 bases from V and 5 bases from J, the junction contained 3 bases not matched to a gene. CDR3 amino acids: CSVRTGGYGYTF. CDR3 nucleotide sequence: TGCAGCGTGAGGACAGGGGGGTATGGCTACACCTTC.

This chain joins TRBV11-3 and TRBJ1-4; D gene unclear. CDR1 and CDR2 from the germline V gene are SGHNT and YENEEA. The CDR3 runs 14 residues. The germline V and J ends were trimmed by 1 base and 2 bases, with 5 bases remaining between them. CDR3 nucleotides: TGTGCCAGCAGCTTAGGGCCGACTAATGAAAAACTGTTTTTT. Translated, it gives CASSLGPTNEKLFF.

The chain carries TRBV4-2 and TRBJ1-5; 9 positions agree with TRBD1. Trimming took 4 bases from V and 6 from J; bases not matched to a gene: 7. This CDR3 has 15 amino acids. CDR1 and CDR2 (germline): LGHNA, YNFKEQ. CDR3 region: CASSREDRGGQPQHF. The CDR3 DNA reads as TGTGCCAGCAGCCGAGAGGACAGGGGCGGTCAGCCCCAGCATTTT.

This clone came up a few times. The chain uses TRBV11-2 and TRBJ1-1, with a possible D match to TRBD1 (5 bases). CDR3 length: 13 amino acids. Germline loops: CDR1 SGHAT, CDR2 FQNNGV. The V gene lost 5 bases and the J gene lost 5 bases, with 12 bases spanning the gap. This CDR3 reads CASSIGGITEAFF. The DNA of the CDR3 is TGTGCCAGCAGCATCGGGGGGATAACTGAAGCTTTCTTT.

This clone appeared a few times. The gene calls are TRBV9 and TRBJ1-3; weak D call: TRBD1 (5 bases). V was clipped by 0 bases and J by 4 bases, with 14 bases between them. CDR3 length: 16 amino acids. Germline V gene sequence: CDR1 SGDLS, CDR2 YYNGEE. CDR3 residues: CASSVATAGPGNTIYF. CDR3 nucleotide sequence: TGTGCCAGCAGCGTAGCTACGGCAGGGCCAGGAAACACCATATATTTT. Full variable domain (missing parts from reference TRBV9 and TRBJ1-3): DSGVTQTPKHLITATGQRVTLRCSPRSGDLSVYWYQQSLDQGLQFLIQYYNGEERAKGNILERFSAQQFPDLHSELNLSSLELGDSALYFCASSVATAGPGNTIYFGEGSWLTVV.

The chain uses TRBV7-8 and TRBJ1-2, with D perhaps TRBD1 (6 bases). The V and J ends lost 3 bases and 4 bases respectively, with 9 bases between them. The CDR3 contains 13 residues. CDR1 and CDR2 (germline): SGHVS, FQNEAQ. CDR3 protein: CASSFTGTYGYTF. Written as DNA, the CDR3 is TGTGCCAGCAGCTTTACAGGGACCTATGGCTACACCTTC.

This chain joins TRBV6-1 and TRBJ2-2, with 7 bases matching TRBD1. The V gene's germline CDR1 is MNHNS and CDR2 SASEGT. V lost 8 bases and J lost 4; bases outside the gene matches: 7. This CDR3 has 14 amino acids. The DNA of the CDR3 is TGTGCCAGCGCCCCCGACAGGGCCACCGGGGAGCTGTTTTTT. This encodes CASAPDRATGELFF.

This chain links TRBV7-8 with TRBJ2-1; 10 positions agree with TRBD2. CDR1 and CDR2 (germline): SGHVS, FQNEAQ. Trimming removed 3 bases from V and 6 bases from J; junction bases left unmatched: 2. The CDR3 is 14 residues long. The CDR3 sequence: CASSFIAGGNEQFF. The CDR3 DNA reads TGTGCCAGCAGCTTTATAGCGGGAGGCAATGAGCAGTTCTTC.

This clone was observed a handful of times. The chain has TRBV11-2 and TRBJ1-4, with a weak D call TRBD1 (5 bases). Germline values: CDR1 SGHAT, CDR2 FQNNGV. Between the trimmed V and J ends, which lost 5 bases and 0 bases, there was a span of 16 bases. CDR3 size: 17 residues. CDR3 region: CASSPRGAGATNEKLFF. Here the CDR3 DNA reads TGTGCCAGCAGCCCGCGCGGGGCAGGAGCAACTAATGAAAAACTGTTTTTT.

The chain links TRBV7-8 to TRBJ1-1, with a tentative D call TRBD1 (5 bases). The CDR3 covers 16 residues. CDR1 SGHVS and CDR2 FQNEAQ come from the germline V gene. The V end lost 2 bases, the J end lost 4 bases, and 17 bases lay between the germline ends. The CDR3: CASSLRSGGGTTEAFF. The CDR3, as DNA: TGTGCCAGCAGCTTACGCTCTGGGGGAGGGACCACTGAAGCTTTCTTT.

V is TRBV2 and J is TRBJ1-2, with a tentative D call TRBD1 (6 bases). The germline gives CDR1 SNHLY, CDR2 FYNNEI. Between the trimmed V and J ends, which lost 4 bases and 4 bases, there was a span of 10 bases. This CDR3 contains 13 residues. This CDR3 reads CASSGGRGYGYTF. CDR3 coding DNA: TGTGCCAGCAGTGGTGGCAGGGGCTATGGCTACACCTTC.

The V call is TRBV14, the J call TRBJ2-7; D is perhaps TRBD2 (6 bases). The V end was cut by 0 bases, the J end by 5 bases, with 17 bases between. The CDR3 consists of 16 residues. The V gene's germline CDR1 is SGHDN and CDR2 FVKESK. For the CDR3, the DNA is TGTGCCAGCAGCCAAGATAAGGGACTGACGCAACACGAGCAGTACGTC. Amino acids: CASSQDKGLTQHEQYV.

This chain uses TRBV5-1 with TRBJ1-2; possibly TRBD1 for D (6 bases). The ends were cut back, 4 bases at V and 2 bases at J, with 9 bases in the middle. This CDR3 region has 13 residues. The germline gives CDR1 SGHRS, CDR2 YFSETQ. The CDR3 reads CASSPRGNYGYTF. As DNA, the CDR3 is TGCGCCAGCAGCCCCAGGGGAAACTATGGCTACACCTTC.

V and J are TRBV11-3 and TRBJ2-7; TRBD1 matches at 8 bases. Germline CDR1 reads SGHNT; CDR2 reads YENEEA. The CDR3 extends over 16 amino acids. V trimming: 1 base; J trimming: 3 bases; junction bases outside the gene matches: 8. The CDR3 here is CASSLGRGTGDYEQYF. The CDR3 nucleotides read TGTGCCAGCAGCTTAGGGCGTGGGACAGGAGACTACGAGCAGTACTTC. Using reference TRBV11-3 and TRBJ2-7 for the parts outside the CDR3, the full variable domain is EAGVVQSPRYKIIEKKQPVAFWCNPISGHNTLYWYLQNLGQGPELLIRYENEEAVDDSQLPKDRFSAERLKGVDSTLKIQPAELGDSAVYLCASSLGRGTGDYEQYFGPGTRLTVT.

This clone was counted once. The chain uses TRBV30 and TRBJ1-1, with 9 bases matching TRBD1. The CDR3 totals 14 residues. CDR1 GTSNPN and CDR2 SVGIG come from the germline V gene (reference sequence). J lost 5 bases, V lost 3 bases, and 7 bases had no gene match. This CDR3 reads CAWSRQGVVTEAFF. CDR3 DNA: TGTGCCTGGAGCCGACAGGGGGTGGTTACTGAAGCTTTCTTT.

The chain uses TRBV10-3 and TRBJ2-1, with TRBD2 identical over 9 bases. The germline V gene encodes CDR1 ENHRY and CDR2 SYGVKD. Trimming removed 3 bases from V and 9 bases from J; junction bases left unmatched: 18. This CDR3 spans 18 amino acids. CDR3 coding DNA: TGTGCCATCAGTGATAAGCTAGCGGGACCAGGATTCATCACTGAGCAGTTCTTC. Encoded protein: CAISDKLAGPGFITEQFF.

J is TRBJ1-5 and V is TRBV28; D is unclear. The CDR3 totals 14 residues. CDR1 MDHEN and CDR2 SYDVKM come from the germline V gene. V was trimmed by 2 bases and J by 0 bases, leaving 5 bases between them. CDR3 loop: CASSLAYSNQPQHF. For the CDR3, the DNA is TGTGCCAGCAGTTTAGCGTATAGCAATCAGCCCCAGCATTTT.